The clone carrying this T cell receptor (beta chain) occurred many times. Its cognate antigen is unknown. The data are from a study of T cell repertoires in cytomegalovirus infection. TCRdb analysed the reads with MiXCR anew, one entry per CDR3 protein. The sample has roughly 230,000 distinct CDR3 sequences, over 15% seen once. The CDR3 runs to 11 residues. Germline lookup yields CDR1 MNHNS and CDR2 SASEGT. Deletions cut 2 bases from V and 8 bases from J, with 4 bases between. Findings and caveats of the study: The cumulative frequency of public TCR beta families identified carriers of CMV plus the relevant HLA. HLA-C-restricted CMV clonotypes gave the most frequent clonotype in two of eight donors.

This receptor was identified in a human donor in good health (CMV status not recorded). Some clones in this sample may be carry-over from other donors' samples. The sequenced sample consisted of CD8+ T cells from PBMCs. The chain recombines TRBV6-1 with TRBJ2-1; D call uncertain. The CDR3 sequence is CASSELDEQFF. The CDR3 nucleotides are TGTGCCAGCAGTGAATTAGATGAGCAGTTCTTC.